This entry concerns a single TCR beta chain. Its antigen remains unidentified. Sorted naive or memory CD4+ cells met CEF peptides for under eleven days. V lost 8 bases and J lost 4, with 11 bases in between. CDR3 length: 11 amino acids. The germline gives CDR1 DFQATT, CDR2 SNEGSKA (reference sequence). The data were taken from a study of CD4 T cells in relation to SARS-CoV-2 and coronaviruses. At the level of the study: The restricting HLA molecule for shared crossreactive spike epitopes was mapped.

Libraries were prepared by immunoSEQ multiplex PCR; TCRdb keeps only in-frame clonotypes and omits some of them. The sample contains just over 35,000 clones, 70% to 85% of which appear only once. The sample taken for sequencing was naive CD4+ T cells from PBMCs, cultured in vitro. Subset given: naive CD4+ T cells isolated by negative enrichment. This sequence joins TRBV20-1 and TRBJ2-5; the D gene could be TRBD1 or TRBD2 (5 bases each). The TCR comes from an adult with COVID-19. The CDR3 loop is CSMGVAETQYF. CDR3 in DNA: TGCAGTATGGGGGTCGCAGAGACCCAGTACTTC.